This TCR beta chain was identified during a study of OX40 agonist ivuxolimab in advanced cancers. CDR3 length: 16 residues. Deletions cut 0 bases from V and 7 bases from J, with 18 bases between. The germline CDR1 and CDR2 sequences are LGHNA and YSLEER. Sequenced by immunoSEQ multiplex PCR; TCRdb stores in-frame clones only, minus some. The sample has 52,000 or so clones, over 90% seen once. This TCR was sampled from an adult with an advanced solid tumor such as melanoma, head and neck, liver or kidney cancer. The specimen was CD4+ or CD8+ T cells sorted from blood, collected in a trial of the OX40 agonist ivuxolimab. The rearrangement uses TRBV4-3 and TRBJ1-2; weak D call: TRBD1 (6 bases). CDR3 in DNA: TGCGCCAGCAGCCAAGAAGAGCAGACCCCGACAGGTGGCTACACCTTC. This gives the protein CASSQEEQTPTGGYTF.